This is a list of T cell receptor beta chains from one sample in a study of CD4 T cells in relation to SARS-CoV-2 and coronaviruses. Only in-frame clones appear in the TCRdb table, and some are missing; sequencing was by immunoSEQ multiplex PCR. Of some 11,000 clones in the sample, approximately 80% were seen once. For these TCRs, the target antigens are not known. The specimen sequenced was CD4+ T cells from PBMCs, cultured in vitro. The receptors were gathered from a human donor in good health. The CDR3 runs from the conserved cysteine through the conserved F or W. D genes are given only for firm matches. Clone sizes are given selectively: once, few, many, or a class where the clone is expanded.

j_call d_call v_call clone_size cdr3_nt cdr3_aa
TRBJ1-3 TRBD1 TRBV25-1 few TGTGCCAGCCGGCGACAGGGAACCTCTGGAAACACCATATATTTT CASRRQGTSGNTIYF
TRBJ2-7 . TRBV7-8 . TGTGCCAGCAGCCTAGTGATGGCGCCCTACGAGCAGTACTTC CASSLVMAPYEQYF
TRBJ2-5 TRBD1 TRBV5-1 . TGCGCCAGCAGCGATCCCGGACAGGGACAAGAGACCCAGTACTTC CASSDPGQGQETQYF
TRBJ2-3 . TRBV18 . TGTGCCAGCTCACAGGGAATAGATACGCAGTATTTT CASSQGIDTQYF
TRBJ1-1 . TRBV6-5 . TGTGCCAGCAGAAAGGTTAATTATTACACTGAAGCCTTCTTT CASRKVNYYTEAFF
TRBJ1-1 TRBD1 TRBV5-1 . TGCGCCAGCAGCTCGAGACAGGGGGACACTGAAGCTTTCTTT CASSSRQGDTEAFF
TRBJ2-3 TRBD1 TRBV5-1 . TGCGCCAGCTCTGAGACAGGGGGCACAGATACGCAGTATTTT CASSETGGTDTQYF
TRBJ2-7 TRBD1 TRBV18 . TGTGCCAGCTCATCAAACTACCGGGACAGGGAAAACGAGCAGTACTTC CASSSNYRDRENEQYF
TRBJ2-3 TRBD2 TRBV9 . TGTGCCAGCAGCGCCCCCGGGACTAGCGGGAGAAGCGCAGATACGCAGTATTTT CASSAPGTSGRSADTQYF
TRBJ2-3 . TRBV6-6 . TGTGCCAGCAGTTACCGGGCAGATACGCAGTATTTT CASSYRADTQYF
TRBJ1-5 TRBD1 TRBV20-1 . TGCAGTGCTAGTGGGACAGGGGGTCAGCCCCAGCATTTT CSASGTGGQPQHF
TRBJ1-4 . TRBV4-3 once TGCGCCAGCAGCCAAGAGGCAGGGCAAGGTGAAAAACTGTTTTTT CASSQEAGQGEKLFF
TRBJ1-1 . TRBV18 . TGTGCCAGCTCTCCCGACTTGGGAGCTTTCTTT CASSPDLGAFF
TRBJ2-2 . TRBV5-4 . TGTGCCAGCAGCTTGGTCAGCAACACCGGGGAGCTGTTTTTT CASSLVSNTGELFF
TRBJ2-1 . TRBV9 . TGTGCCAGCAGCGTAGGGGACAAATACAATGAGCAGTTCTTC CASSVGDKYNEQFF
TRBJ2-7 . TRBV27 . TGTGCCAGCAGGCCCTCTGGTTGGGGTAGAGAGCAGTACTTC CASRPSGWGREQYF
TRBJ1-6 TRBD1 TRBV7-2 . TGTGCCAGCAGCTTCTCGTCGGGACAGGGGGCTAATTCACCCCTCCACTTT CASSFSSGQGANSPLHF
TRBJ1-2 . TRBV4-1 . TGCGCCAGCAGCCATCCTGGGGGGGACGGCTACACCTTC CASSHPGGDGYTF
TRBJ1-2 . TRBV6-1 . TGTGCCAGCAGTGAAGCGGAGCGATGGAGCTATGGCTACACCTTC CASSEAERWSYGYTF
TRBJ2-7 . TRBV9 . TGTGCCAGCAGCGCCCGTGGGACGGCGCCCTACGAGCAGTACTTC CASSARGTAPYEQYF
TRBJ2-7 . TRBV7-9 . TGTGCCAGCACCGGGTACAGAAACGAGCAGTACTTC CASTGYRNEQYF
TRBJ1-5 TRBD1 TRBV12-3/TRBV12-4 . TGTGCCAGCAGTTCAGGGGGAAATCAGCCCCAGCATTTT CASSSGGNQPQHF
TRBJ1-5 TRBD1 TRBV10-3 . TGTGCCATCAGGGGACAGGGACCTAATCAGCCCCAGCATTTT CAIRGQGPNQPQHF
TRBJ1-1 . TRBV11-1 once TGTGCCAGCAGCTTAGCGGGCGTAGCGGGGATGAACACTGAAGCTTTCTTT CASSLAGVAGMNTEAFF
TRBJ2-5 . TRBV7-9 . TGTGCCAGCAGCTGGGGGGCGGGACAGCAAGAGACCCAGTACTTC CASSWGAGQQETQYF
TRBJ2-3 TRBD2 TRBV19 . TGTGCCAGTAGATCGACTAGCGGGAGCCCCAACACAGATACGCAGTATTTT CASRSTSGSPNTDTQYF
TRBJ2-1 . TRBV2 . TGTGCCAGCAGTGTAGGCGTACCCTCCTACAATGAGCAGTTCTTC CASSVGVPSYNEQFF
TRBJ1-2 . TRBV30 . TGTGCCTGGAGCGTACAGGGTTTCGGAATCTATGGCTACACCTTC CAWSVQGFGIYGYTF
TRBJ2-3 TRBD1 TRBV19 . TGTGCCAGTAGACCTACAGGGGGCGCCGATACGCAGTATTTT CASRPTGGADTQYF
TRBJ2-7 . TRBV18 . TGTGCCAGCTCACCAAAGGCCAGGGACTACGAGCAGTACTTC CASSPKARDYEQYF
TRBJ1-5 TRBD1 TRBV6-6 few TGTGCCAGCAGAGATGGACAGGGCAATCAGCCCCAGCATTTT CASRDGQGNQPQHF
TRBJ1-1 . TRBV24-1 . TGTGCCACCAGTCCAAATCGGCCCCCTGGGACTGAAGCTTTCTTT CATSPNRPPGTEAFF
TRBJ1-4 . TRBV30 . TGTGCCTGGAGTGACCCAGGGTGGGACGGAAAACTGTTTTTT CAWSDPGWDGKLFF
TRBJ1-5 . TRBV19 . TGTGCCAGTAGTATAGATGGGGGGCGCGGTCAGCCCCAGCATTTT CASSIDGGRGQPQHF
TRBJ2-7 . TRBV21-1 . TGTGCCAGCAGCGGGACCGGGACCCTGGGGGACGAGCAGTACTTC CASSGTGTLGDEQYF
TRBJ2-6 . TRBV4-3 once TGCGCCAGCAGCCAGCAGGAAAGCTCTGGGGCCAACGTCCTGACTTTC CASSQQESSGANVLTF
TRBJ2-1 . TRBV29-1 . TGCAGCGTTTTGGGGCCCGGGGGCAATGAGCAGTTCTTC CSVLGPGGNEQFF
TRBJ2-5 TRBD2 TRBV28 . TGTGCCAGCAGTTTACCGGGTGTGGCGGGGGGGCTGGAGACCCAGTACTTC CASSLPGVAGGLETQYF
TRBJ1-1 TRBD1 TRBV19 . TGTGCCAGTGAGCAGGGGGCTCAGAACACTGAAGCTTTCTTT CASEQGAQNTEAFF
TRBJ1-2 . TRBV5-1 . TGCGCCAGCAGCTTGAGAGGGGATGATGGCTACACCTTC CASSLRGDDGYTF
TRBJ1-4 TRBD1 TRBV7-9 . TGTGCCAGCAGCTACGGGAGCGGGACAGGGTATGAAAAACTGTTTTTT CASSYGSGTGYEKLFF
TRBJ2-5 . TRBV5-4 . TGTGCCAGCAGCTTGCGGACGGAAGAGACCCAGTACTTC CASSLRTEETQYF
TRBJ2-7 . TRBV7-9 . TGTGCCAGCAGCCTTACGGGGCAATCCTACGAGCAGTACTTC CASSLTGQSYEQYF
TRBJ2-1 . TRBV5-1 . TGCGCCAGCAGCTTGGAGGGCAGCAACAATGAGCAGTTCTTC CASSLEGSNNEQFF
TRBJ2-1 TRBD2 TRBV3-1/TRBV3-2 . TGTGCCAGCAGCCCCGGACTAGCGGGGTACAATGAGCAGTTCTTC CASSPGLAGYNEQFF
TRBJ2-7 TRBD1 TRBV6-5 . TGTGCCAGCAGAACCGGGACAGGGTTGTACGAGCAGTACTTC CASRTGTGLYEQYF
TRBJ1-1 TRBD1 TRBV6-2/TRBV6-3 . TGTGCCAGCAGTTACCCCTACAGGGGGCAAAGCACTGAAGCTTTCTTT CASSYPYRGQSTEAFF
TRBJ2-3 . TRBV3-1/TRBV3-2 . TGTGCCAGCAGCCATGATAGGGGATGGACAGATACGCAGTATTTT CASSHDRGWTDTQYF
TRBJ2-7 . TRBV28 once TGTGCCAGCAGTTACTCCTACGAGCAGTACTTC CASSYSYEQYF
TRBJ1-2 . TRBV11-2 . TGTGCCAGCAGCTTAGATCTCGGCCTCTATGGCTACACCTTC CASSLDLGLYGYTF
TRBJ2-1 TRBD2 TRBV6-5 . TGTGCCAGCAGACTGACTAGCGGGAGCAATGAGCAGTTCTTC CASRLTSGSNEQFF
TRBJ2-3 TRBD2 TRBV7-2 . TGTGCCAGCAGCTCGCGAGGCGGGGGGATAACAGATACGCAGTATTTT CASSSRGGGITDTQYF